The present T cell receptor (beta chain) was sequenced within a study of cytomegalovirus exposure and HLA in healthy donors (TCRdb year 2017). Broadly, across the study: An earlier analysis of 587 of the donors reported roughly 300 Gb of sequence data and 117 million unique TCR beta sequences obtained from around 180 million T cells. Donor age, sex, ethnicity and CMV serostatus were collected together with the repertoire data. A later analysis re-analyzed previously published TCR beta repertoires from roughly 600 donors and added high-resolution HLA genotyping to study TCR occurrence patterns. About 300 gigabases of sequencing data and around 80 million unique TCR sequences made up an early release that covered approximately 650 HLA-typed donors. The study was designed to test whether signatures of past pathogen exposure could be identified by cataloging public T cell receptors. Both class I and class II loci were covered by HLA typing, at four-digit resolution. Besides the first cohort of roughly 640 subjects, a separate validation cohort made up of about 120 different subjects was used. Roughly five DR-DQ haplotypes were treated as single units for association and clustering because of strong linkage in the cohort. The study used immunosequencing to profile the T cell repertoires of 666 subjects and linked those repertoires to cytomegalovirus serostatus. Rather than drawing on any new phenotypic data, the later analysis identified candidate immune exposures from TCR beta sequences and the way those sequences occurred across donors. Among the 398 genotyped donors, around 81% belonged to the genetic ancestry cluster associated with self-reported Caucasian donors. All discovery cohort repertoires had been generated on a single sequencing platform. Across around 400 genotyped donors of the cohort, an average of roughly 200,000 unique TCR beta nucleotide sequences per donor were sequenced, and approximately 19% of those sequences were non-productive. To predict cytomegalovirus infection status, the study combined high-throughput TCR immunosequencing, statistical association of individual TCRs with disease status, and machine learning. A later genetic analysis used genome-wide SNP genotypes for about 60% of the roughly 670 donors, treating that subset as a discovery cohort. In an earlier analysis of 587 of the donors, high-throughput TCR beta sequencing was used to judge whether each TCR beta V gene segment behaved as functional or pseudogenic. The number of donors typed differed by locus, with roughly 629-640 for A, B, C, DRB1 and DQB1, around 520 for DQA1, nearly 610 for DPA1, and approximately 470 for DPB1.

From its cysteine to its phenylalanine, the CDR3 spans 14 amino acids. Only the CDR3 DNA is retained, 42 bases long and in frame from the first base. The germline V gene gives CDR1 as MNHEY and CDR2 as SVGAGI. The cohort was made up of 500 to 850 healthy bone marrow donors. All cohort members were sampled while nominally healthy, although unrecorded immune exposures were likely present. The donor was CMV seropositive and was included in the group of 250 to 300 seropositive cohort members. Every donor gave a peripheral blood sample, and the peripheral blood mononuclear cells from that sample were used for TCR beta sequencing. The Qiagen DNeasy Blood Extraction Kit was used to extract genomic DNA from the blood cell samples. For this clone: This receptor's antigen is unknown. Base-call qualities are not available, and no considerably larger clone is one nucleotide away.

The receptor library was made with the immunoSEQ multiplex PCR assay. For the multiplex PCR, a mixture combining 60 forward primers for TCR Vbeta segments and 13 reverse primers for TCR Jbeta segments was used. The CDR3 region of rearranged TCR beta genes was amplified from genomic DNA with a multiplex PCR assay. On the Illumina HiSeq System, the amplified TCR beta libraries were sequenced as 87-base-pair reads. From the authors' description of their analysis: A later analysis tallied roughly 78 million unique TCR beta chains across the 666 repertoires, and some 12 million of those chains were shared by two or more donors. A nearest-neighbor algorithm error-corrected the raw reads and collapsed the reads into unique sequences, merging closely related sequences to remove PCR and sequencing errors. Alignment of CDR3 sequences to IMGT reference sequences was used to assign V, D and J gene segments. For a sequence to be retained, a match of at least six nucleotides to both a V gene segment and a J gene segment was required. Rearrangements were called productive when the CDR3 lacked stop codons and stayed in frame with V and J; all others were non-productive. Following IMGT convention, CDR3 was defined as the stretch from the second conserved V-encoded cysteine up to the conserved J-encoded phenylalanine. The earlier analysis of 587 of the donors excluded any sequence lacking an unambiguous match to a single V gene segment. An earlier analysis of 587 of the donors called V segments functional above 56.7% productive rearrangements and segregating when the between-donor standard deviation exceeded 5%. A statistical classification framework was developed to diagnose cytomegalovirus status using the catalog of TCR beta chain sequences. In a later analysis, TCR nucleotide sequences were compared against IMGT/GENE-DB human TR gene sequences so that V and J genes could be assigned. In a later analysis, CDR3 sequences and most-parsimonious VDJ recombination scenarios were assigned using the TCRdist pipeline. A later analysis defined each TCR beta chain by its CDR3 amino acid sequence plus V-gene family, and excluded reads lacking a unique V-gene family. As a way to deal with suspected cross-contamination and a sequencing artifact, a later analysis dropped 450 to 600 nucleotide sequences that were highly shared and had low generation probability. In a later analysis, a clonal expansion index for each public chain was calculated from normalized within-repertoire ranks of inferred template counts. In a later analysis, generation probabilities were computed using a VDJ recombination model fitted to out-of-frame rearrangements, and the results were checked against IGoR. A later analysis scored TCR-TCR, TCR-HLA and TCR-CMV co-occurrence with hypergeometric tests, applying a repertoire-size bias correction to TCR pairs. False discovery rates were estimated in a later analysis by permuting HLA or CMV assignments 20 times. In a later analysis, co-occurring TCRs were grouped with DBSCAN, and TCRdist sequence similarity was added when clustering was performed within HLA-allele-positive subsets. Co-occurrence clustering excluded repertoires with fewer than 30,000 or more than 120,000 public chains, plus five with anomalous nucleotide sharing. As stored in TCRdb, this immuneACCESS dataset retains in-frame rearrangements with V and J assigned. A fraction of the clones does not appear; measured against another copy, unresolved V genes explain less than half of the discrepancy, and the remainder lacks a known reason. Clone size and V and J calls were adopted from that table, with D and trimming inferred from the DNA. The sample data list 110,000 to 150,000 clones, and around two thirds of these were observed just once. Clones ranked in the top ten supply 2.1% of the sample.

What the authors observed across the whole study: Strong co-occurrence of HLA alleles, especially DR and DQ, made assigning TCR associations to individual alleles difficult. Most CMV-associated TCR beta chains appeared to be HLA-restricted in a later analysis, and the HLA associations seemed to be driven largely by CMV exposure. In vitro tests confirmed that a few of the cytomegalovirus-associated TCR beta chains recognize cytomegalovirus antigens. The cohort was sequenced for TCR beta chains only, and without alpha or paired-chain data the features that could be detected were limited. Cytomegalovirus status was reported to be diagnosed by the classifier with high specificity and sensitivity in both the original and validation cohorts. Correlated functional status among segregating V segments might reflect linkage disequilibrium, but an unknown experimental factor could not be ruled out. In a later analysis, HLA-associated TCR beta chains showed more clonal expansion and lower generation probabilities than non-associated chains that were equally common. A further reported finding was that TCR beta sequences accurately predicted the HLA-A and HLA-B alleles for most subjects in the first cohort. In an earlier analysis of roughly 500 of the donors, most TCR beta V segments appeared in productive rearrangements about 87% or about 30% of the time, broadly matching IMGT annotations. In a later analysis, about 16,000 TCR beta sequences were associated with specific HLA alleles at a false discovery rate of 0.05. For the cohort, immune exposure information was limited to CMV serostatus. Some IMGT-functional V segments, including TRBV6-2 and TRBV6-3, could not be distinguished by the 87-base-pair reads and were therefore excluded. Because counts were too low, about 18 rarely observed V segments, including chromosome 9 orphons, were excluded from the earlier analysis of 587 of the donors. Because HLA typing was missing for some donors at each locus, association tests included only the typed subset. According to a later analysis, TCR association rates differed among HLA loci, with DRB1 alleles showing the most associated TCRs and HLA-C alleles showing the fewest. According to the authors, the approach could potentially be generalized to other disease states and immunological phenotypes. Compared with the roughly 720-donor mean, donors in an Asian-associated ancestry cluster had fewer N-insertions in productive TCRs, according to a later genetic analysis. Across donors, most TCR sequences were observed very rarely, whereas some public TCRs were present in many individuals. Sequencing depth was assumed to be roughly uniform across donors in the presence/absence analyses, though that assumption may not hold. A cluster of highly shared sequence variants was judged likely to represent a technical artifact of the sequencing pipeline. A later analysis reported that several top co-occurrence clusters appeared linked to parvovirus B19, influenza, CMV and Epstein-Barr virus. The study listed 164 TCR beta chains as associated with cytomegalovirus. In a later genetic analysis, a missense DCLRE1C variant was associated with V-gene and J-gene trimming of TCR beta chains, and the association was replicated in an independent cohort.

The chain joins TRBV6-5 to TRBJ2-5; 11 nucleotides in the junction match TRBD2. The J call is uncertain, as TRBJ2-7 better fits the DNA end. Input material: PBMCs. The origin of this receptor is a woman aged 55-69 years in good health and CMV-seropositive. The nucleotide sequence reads TGTGCCAGCAGTCCCGGGACTAGCGGATACGAGCAGTACTTC. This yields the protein CASSPGTSGYEQYF.